The source of this TCR beta chain is a study of cytomegalovirus exposure and HLA in healthy donors. Overall study findings and caveats: Rarity characterized most TCR sequences, yet some public TCRs appeared in many donors. As was reported, the classifier diagnosed cytomegalovirus status with high specificity and sensitivity.

Libraries were prepared by immunoSEQ multiplex PCR; TCRdb keeps only in-frame clonotypes and omits some of them. The table lists 85,000 to 120,000 clones, about 95% of them singletons. The junction had 6 bases not matched to a gene; V was cut back by 0 bases and J by 4 bases. The germline gives CDR1 LGHNA, CDR2 YSLEER. The CDR3 runs to 17 residues. The donors were part of the validation cohort, which consisted of over a hundred subjects and was separate from the first cohort of around 620 subjects. About this clone itself: What it binds is not known.

Sequenced input: PBMCs. The chain is built from TRBV4-3 and TRBJ1-3; 10 positions match TRBD1. This TCR derives from a woman aged 18-35 years in good health and CMV-seronegative. The CDR3 sequence is CASSQDGTGAGGNTIYF. The CDR3 DNA sequence: TGCGCCAGCAGCCAAGACGGGACAGGGGCGGGGGGAAACACCATATATTTT.